This T cell receptor (beta chain) is from a study of shared clonotypes between healthy human individuals. Notes on the study in general: Few donors limited the genetic and exposure-history diversity represented.

This clone has only a few counts. The target antigen is unknown. Some clones are missing from TCRdb's copy, which holds only in-frame ones; the method was immunoSEQ multiplex PCR. The data show about 2.4 million clones, approximately 94% seen once. The CDR3 contains 12 residues. The germline V gene has CDR1 SNHLY and CDR2 FYNNEI. V lost 2 bases and J lost 11; bases outside the gene matches: 5. The sample was naive CD4+ T cells sorted from blood. The subset: CD45RA+ positively selected. The rearrangement links TRBV2 to TRBJ1-1; 7 bases are a match to TRBD1. The source is a man aged 18-30 years in good health. CDR3 DNA sequence: TGTGCCAGCAGTGAACTAGACAGGGTGGCTTTCTTT. Encoded protein: CASSELDRVAFF. The whole variable domain, remainder taken from reference TRBV2 and TRBJ1-1, is EPEVTQTPSHQVTQMGQEVILRCVPISNHLYFYWYRQILGQKVEFLVSFYNNEISEKSEIFDDQFSVERPDGSNFTLKIRSTKLEDSAMYFCASSELDRVAFFGQGTRLTVV.